The clone carrying this T cell receptor (beta chain) was recorded many times. The antigen is not known. The authors' processing: Across clinicopathological groups, CDR3 differences served as the basis for building a distant-metastasis classifier for papillary thyroid cancer. MiXCR reprocessed the PCR reads for TCRdb. The V and J calls, along with clone size, are taken from TCRdb and not from the paper's own processing. In the table there are about 25,000 clones, around 20% of which are singletons. The data were obtained in a study of metastatic and nonmetastatic thyroid tumors. The study's findings and limits: Benign nodules were reported to have significantly lower TCR beta diversity than malignant thyroid tumors, in blood and tumor.

Before thyroid surgery, none of the patients had received any treatment. The clonotype comes from a male donor with papillary thyroid cancer or a benign thyroid nodule (not recorded which). Some clones in this sample may be carry-over from other donors' samples. Sequences were obtained from blood.

The CDR3 DNA follows: TGTGCCAGCAGCTTAGGGCCAGGGTACCAAGAGACCCAGTACTTC. Protein product: CASSLGPGYQETQYF. This sequence joins TRBV7-3 and TRBJ2-5; weak D call: TRBD1 (5 bases). Germline values: CDR1 SGHTA, CDR2 FQGTGA. Trimming shortened V by 2 bases and J by 0 bases, and 10 bases separated the two germline ends. The CDR3 runs 15 residues.